The clone carrying this TCR beta chain showed up just a few times. Its antigen is still unknown. Germline V gene data show CDR1 as KGHDR and CDR2 as SFDVKD. CDR3 length equals 15 residues. V was clipped by 3 bases and J by 3 bases; unmatched bases: 2. This sample was included in a study of CD8 T cells in ankylosing spondylitis. Quantitative 5'-RACE was performed with molecular barcodes, and it yielded the TCR beta libraries. MiXCR, applied by TCRdb to the 5' RACE reads, yields one record per CDR3 protein. The sample records approximately 46,000 distinct CDR3 sequences, roughly 9.6% being singletons. Overall study results and limits: Matched ankylosing spondylitis synovial fluid reportedly showed significant enrichment of disease-linked clones. There were earlier reports of some motif variants in reactive arthritis synovial fluid and blood. Ankylosing spondylitis blood seemed to carry a telltale TCR beta motif made of seven or eight highly homologous variants.

This chain joins TRBV24-1 and TRBJ2-5; 11 positions agree with TRBD2. Sequencing used blood, either unsorted or a sorted T cell fraction (not recorded which). The receptor comes from a male donor with ankylosing spondylitis or in good health (not recorded which). CDR3 loop: CATSDAGLAEETQYF. The CDR3 nucleotides read TGTGCCACCAGTGATGCGGGACTAGCGGAAGAGACCCAGTACTTC.